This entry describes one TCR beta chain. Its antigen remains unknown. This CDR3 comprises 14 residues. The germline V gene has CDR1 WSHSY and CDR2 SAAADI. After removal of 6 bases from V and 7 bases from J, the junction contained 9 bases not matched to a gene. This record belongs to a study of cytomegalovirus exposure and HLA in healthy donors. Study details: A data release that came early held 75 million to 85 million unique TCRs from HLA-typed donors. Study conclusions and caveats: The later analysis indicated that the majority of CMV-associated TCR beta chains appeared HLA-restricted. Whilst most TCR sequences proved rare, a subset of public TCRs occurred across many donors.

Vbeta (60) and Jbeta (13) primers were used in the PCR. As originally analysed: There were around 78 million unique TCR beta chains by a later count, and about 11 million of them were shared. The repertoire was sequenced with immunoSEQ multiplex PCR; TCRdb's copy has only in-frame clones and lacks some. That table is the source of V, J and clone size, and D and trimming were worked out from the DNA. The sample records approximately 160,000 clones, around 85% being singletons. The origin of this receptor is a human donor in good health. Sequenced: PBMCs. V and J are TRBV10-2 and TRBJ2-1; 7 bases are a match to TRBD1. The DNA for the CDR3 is TGCGCCAGCAGGGAATCAGGGGGTGCAAATGAGCAGTTCTTC. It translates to CASRESGGANEQFF.